These T cell receptor beta chains were read from a single sample in a study of Ad26.COV2.S vaccination and SARS-CoV-2 variants. TCRdb's copy holds only in-frame clones and misses some; the assay was immunoSEQ multiplex PCR. The table includes 350,000 to 500,000 clones, about 90% detected once. The sample in question was peripheral blood, obtained in a trial of Ad26.COV2.S vaccine versus placebo. The receptors come from a person aged 18-60 years who received the Ad26.COV2.S COVID-19 vaccine or a placebo. Each CDR3 is given with its conserved first and last residue. D genes are given only for firm matches. Rows give clone size only sometimes, using once, few, many, or a class for an expanded clone.

. | . | TRBJ1-2 | TRBV19 | CASRILTDPSYGYTF | TGTGCCAGTAGGATCCTGACAGATCCCTCCTATGGCTACACCTTC
TRBD1 | . | TRBJ2-1 | TRBV7-2 | CASSFQGADEQFF | TGTGCCAGCAGCTTCCAGGGGGCGGATGAGCAGTTCTTC
. | . | TRBJ1-4 | TRBV9 | CASSVGGQVEKLFF | TGTGCCAGCAGCGTAGGAGGGCAGGTTGAAAAACTGTTTTTT
. | . | TRBJ2-3 | TRBV4-3 | CASSQAEGLPTDTQYF | TGCGCCAGCAGCCAAGCGGAAGGACTTCCCACAGATACGCAGTATTTT
. | . | TRBJ2-7 | TRBV4-2 | CASSQDGSLAAYEQYF | TGTGCCAGCAGCCAAGATGGGTCACTAGCAGCCTACGAGCAGTACTTC
. | . | TRBJ2-7 | TRBV6-5 | CASSYVNSPGEQYF | TGTGCCAGCAGTTACGTTAATTCCCCGGGAGAGCAGTACTTC
. | . | TRBJ2-2 | TRBV28 | CASSQYTGELFF | TGTGCCAGCAGTCAATACACCGGGGAGCTGTTTTTT
. | once | TRBJ2-7 | TRBV11-2 | CASSSDRPRDEQYF | TGTGCCAGCAGCTCAGACAGGCCGAGGGACGAGCAGTACTTC
. | . | TRBJ1-3 | TRBV6-6 | CASSSGPGNGNTIYF | TGTGCCAGCAGTTCAGGGCCAGGGAATGGAAACACCATATATTTT
TRBD1 | . | TRBJ1-5 | TRBV11-2 | CASSVTGDGNQPQHF | TGTGCCAGCAGCGTAACAGGGGATGGCAATCAGCCCCAGCATTTT
. | . | TRBJ1-4 | TRBV28 | CASSWNEKLFF | TGTGCCAGCAGTTGGAATGAAAAACTGTTTTTT
. | . | TRBJ2-1 | TRBV11-3 | CASSLDRNEQFF | TGTGCCAGCAGCTTAGATCGGAATGAGCAGTTCTTC
. | . | TRBJ2-1 | TRBV11-2 | CASSSVRGRGSYNEQFF | TGTGCCAGCAGCTCAGTCCGCGGCCGGGGCTCTTACAATGAGCAGTTCTTC
. | . | TRBJ1-5 | TRBV6-5 | CASSYSPGWLGQPQHF | TGTGCCAGCAGTTACTCACCCGGATGGCTAGGTCAGCCCCAGCATTTT
. | . | TRBJ2-1 | TRBV27 | CASSFGPGYNEQFF | TGTGCCAGCAGTTTCGGGCCGGGTTACAATGAGCAGTTCTTC
. | . | TRBJ2-6 | TRBV7-2 | CASSSLTNRERTFPNVLTF | TGTGCCAGCAGCTCCCTAACTAACAGGGAGAGGACTTTCCCCAACGTCCTGACTTTC
TRBD2 | . | TRBJ2-3 | TRBV15 | CATRDYSTDTQYF | TGTGCCACCCGGGACTATAGCACAGATACGCAGTATTTT
. | . | TRBJ2-7 | TRBV12-3/TRBV12-4 | CASSGTDSYEQYF | TGTGCCAGCAGCGGGACGGACTCCTACGAGCAGTACTTC
. | . | TRBJ1-6 | TRBV27 | CASSFYPTTGGSYNSPLHF | TGTGCCAGCAGTTTTTATCCGACGACAGGCGGCTCCTATAATTCACCCCTCCACTTT
. | . | TRBJ1-2 | TRBV15 | CATSRDLGGARSNYGYTF | TGTGCCACCAGCAGAGATCTAGGAGGGGCGCGGTCTAACTATGGCTACACCTTC
. | . | TRBJ2-7 | TRBV19 | CASSRGLAAYEQYF | TGTGCCAGTAGTAGGGGACTTGCTGCCTACGAGCAGTACTTC
. | once | TRBJ2-4 | TRBV5-5 | CASSSNTGPQYF | TGTGCCAGCAGCTCGAACACAGGTCCCCAGTACTTC
TRBD2 | . | TRBJ2-7 | TRBV4-2 | CASSQDSSGYEQYF | TGTGCCAGCAGCCAAGATTCTAGCGGCTACGAGCAGTACTTC
. | . | TRBJ2-1 | TRBV11-1 | CASSSNPTSYNEQFF | TGTGCCAGCAGCTCCAACCCTACTAGCTACAATGAGCAGTTCTTC
TRBD1 | . | TRBJ2-7 | TRBV9 | CASSVAGTGLYEQYF | TGTGCCAGCAGCGTAGCTGGGACAGGGCTCTACGAGCAGTACTTC
TRBD2 | . | TRBJ2-3 | TRBV3-1/TRBV3-2 | CASSLEREGKDTQYF | TGTGCCAGCAGCCTCGAGCGGGAGGGTAAAGATACGCAGTATTTT
TRBD2 | . | TRBJ2-1 | TRBV10-3 | CAISESGLAGERPYNEQFF | TGTGCCATCAGTGAATCCGGACTAGCGGGAGAACGACCGTACAATGAGCAGTTCTTC
TRBD1 | . | TRBJ1-3 | TRBV9 | CASSLDRVSGNTIYF | TGTGCCAGCAGCTTAGACAGGGTCTCTGGAAACACCATATATTTT
. | . | TRBJ1-3 | TRBV18 | CASSPTGASSGNTIYF | TGTGCCAGCTCACCAACGGGGGCAAGCTCTGGAAACACCATATATTTT
. | . | TRBJ2-1 | TRBV12-3/TRBV12-4 | CASLGGEQFF | TGTGCCAGCTTGGGAGGTGAGCAGTTCTTC
. | . | TRBJ2-3 | TRBV5-5 | CASSLAAFTDTQYF | TGTGCCAGCAGCTTGGCCGCCTTTACAGATACGCAGTATTTT
TRBD1 | . | TRBJ2-7 | TRBV12-3/TRBV12-4 | CASRWTGSYEQYF | TGTGCCAGCAGGTGGACAGGCTCCTACGAGCAGTACTTC
. | . | TRBJ2-5 | TRBV19 | CASSIWGRDGETQYF | TGTGCCAGTAGTATATGGGGGCGAGATGGCGAGACCCAGTACTTC
. | . | TRBJ2-4 | TRBV2 | CASSERGGPLAKNIQYF | TGTGCCAGCAGTGAAAGGGGGGGACCACTAGCCAAAAACATTCAGTACTTC
. | . | TRBJ2-7 | TRBV5-1 | CASSSSSYEQYF | TGCGCCAGCAGTTCAAGCTCCTACGAGCAGTACTTC
TRBD2 | . | TRBJ2-5 | TRBV19 | CASSTTLAGYQETQYF | TGTGCCAGTAGTACGACACTAGCGGGATACCAAGAGACCCAGTACTTC
. | . | TRBJ2-7 | TRBV2 | CASSNGRYEQYF | TGTGCCAGCAGTAACGGGAGATACGAGCAGTACTTC
TRBD2 | . | TRBJ2-3 | TRBV24-1 | CATISSSGSGTQYF | TGTGCCACCATTAGTTCGAGCGGGAGTGGTACGCAGTATTTT
. | . | TRBJ2-2 | TRBV29-1 | CSVRFANTGELFF | TGCAGCGTCCGGTTCGCGAACACCGGGGAGCTGTTTTTT